This T cell receptor beta chain originates from a study of T cell responses to AZD1222 COVID-19 vaccine. Study-wide results and caveats: Variant regions that are unmutated are reportedly the target of nearly half of spike-specific TCRs. Just a handful of AZD1222 recipients were seropositive at baseline. Spike-spanning, vaccine-associated CD4 TCRs were dominant at 160-218 and 743-854.

Only in-frame clones appear in the TCRdb table, and some are missing; sequencing was by immunoSEQ multiplex PCR. This table holds tens of thousands of clones, 70% to 90% found once. Comments on this clone: What it recognizes is unknown.

This clonotype originated in an adult in good health. The input for sequencing was peripheral blood, taken on day 0 of AZD1222 vaccination.

The CDR3 protein is CASSLYGEVEQYF. The CDR3 DNA sequence: TGTGCCAGCAGCTTATATGGGGAGGTCGAGCAGTACTTC. J is TRBJ2-7 and V is TRBV7-8; D is perhaps TRBD2 (6 bases). Germline V gene lookup returns CDR1 SGHVS and CDR2 FQNEAQ. The CDR3 has 13 amino acids. V gave up 2 bases and J gave up 6 bases, with 11 bases separating them. Filled out from reference TRBV7-8 and TRBJ2-7, the complete variable domain reads GAGVSQSPRYKVAKRGQDVALRCDPISGHVSLFWYQQALGQGPEFLTYFQNEAQLDKSGLPSDRFFAERPEGSVSTLKIQRTQQEDSAVYLCASSLYGEVEQYFGPGTRLTVT.